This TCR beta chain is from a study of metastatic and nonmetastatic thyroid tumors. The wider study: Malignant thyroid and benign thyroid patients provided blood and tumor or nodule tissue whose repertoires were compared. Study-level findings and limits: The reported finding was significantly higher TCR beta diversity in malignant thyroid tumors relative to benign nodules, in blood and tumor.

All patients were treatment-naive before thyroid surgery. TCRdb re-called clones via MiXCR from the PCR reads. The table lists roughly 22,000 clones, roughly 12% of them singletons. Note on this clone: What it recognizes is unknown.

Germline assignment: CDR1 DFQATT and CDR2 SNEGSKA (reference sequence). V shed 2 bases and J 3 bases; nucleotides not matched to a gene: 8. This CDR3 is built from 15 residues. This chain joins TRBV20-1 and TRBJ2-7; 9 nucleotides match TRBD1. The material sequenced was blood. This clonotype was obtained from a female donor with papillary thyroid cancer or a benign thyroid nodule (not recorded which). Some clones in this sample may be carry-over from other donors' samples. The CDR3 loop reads CSARPRTGVYYEQYF. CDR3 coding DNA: TGCAGTGCTAGACCCCGGACAGGGGTCTACTACGAGCAGTACTTC.